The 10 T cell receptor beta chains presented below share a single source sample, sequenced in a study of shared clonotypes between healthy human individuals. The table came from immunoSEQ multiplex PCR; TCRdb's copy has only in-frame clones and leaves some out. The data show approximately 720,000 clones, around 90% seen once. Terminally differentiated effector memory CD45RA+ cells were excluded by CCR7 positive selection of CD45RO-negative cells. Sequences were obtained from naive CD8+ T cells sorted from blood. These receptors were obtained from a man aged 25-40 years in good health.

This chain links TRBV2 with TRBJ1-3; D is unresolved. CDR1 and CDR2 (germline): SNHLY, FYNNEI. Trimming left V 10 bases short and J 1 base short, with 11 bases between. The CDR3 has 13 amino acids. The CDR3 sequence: CATWVPSGNTIYF. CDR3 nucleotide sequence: TGTGCCACTTGGGTACCTTCTGGAAACACCATATATTTT.

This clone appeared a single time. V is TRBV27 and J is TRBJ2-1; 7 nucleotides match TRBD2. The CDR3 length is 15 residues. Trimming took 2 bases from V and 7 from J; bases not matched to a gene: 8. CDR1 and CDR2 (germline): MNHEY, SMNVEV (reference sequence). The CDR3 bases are TGTGCCAGCAGTTTAGGTAGCGGGTTTTCGAATGAGCAGTTCTTC. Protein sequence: CASSLGSGFSNEQFF.

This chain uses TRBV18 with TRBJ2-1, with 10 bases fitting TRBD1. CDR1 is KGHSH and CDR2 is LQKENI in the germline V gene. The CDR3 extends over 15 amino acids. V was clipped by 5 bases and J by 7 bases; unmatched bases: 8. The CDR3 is CASSGEGTGVNEQFF. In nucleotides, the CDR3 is TGTGCCAGCTCAGGGGAAGGGACAGGGGTGAATGAGCAGTTCTTC.

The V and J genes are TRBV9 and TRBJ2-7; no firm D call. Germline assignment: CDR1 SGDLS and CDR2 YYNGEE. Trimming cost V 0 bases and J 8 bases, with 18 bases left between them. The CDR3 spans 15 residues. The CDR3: CASSVEGASSNQQYF. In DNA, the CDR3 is TGTGCCAGCAGCGTAGAAGGTGCCAGCTCTAACCAGCAGTACTTC.

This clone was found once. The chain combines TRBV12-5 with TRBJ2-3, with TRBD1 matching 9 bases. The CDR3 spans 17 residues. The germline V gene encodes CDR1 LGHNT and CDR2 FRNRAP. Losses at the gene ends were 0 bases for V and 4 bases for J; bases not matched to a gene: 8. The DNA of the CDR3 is TGTGCTAGTGGTTTGGTTCATAACAGGGGGCAGGCAGATACGCAGTATTTT. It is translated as CASGLVHNRGQADTQYF.

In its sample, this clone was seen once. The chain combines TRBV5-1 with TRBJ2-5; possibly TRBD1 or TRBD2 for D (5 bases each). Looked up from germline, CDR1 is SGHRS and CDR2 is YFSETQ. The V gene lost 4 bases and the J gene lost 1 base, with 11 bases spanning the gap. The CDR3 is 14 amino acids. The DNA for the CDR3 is TGCGCCAGCAGCGCTCGGGACCCCCAAGAGACCCAGTACTTC. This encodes CASSARDPQETQYF.

The CDR3 sequence: CASSLVGRDVYDEQFF. The DNA for the CDR3 is TGTGCCAGCAGCTTAGTGGGGCGGGACGTTTACGATGAGCAGTTCTTC. This chain joins TRBV7-9 and TRBJ2-1, with D possibly being TRBD2 (6 bases). The CDR3 covers 16 residues. Germline CDR1 and CDR2: SEHNR and FQNEAQ (reference sequence). The V gene lost 1 base and the J gene lost 8 bases, with 18 bases spanning the gap.

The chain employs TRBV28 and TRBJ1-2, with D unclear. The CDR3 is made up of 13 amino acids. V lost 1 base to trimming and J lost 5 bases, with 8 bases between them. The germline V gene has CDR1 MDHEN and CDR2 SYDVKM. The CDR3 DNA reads TGTGCCAGCAGTTTATTTACAGCTTATGGCTACACCTTC. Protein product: CASSLFTAYGYTF.

CDR3 nucleotides: TGTGCCAGTACACGGGATATGGGGCTAGCGCGTTACGAGCAGTACTTC. Translation: CASTRDMGLARYEQYF. This chain links TRBV19 with TRBJ2-7; a possible D gene is TRBD2 (6 bases). Germline V gives CDR1 LNHDA, CDR2 SQIVND (reference sequence). V lost 7 bases and J 4 bases, leaving 23 bases between the germline ends. The CDR3 has 16 residues.

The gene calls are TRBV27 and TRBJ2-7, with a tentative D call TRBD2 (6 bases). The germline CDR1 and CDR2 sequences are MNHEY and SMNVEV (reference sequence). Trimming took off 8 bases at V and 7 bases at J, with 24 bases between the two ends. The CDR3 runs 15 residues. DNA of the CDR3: TGTGCCAGCTCCTACTTCCGGGAGCACCCTCGGGAGCAGTACTTC. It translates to CASSYFREHPREQYF.